This entry lists 22 T cell receptor beta chains sequenced from one sample in a study of vaccination effects on CD4 cells after COVID-19. Produced via immunoSEQ multiplex PCR; TCRdb's table is partial and in-frame only. Here the sample spans about 22,000 clones, 60% to 75% being singletons. Antigen-specific CD4+ T cells were expanded (with viral peptide pools) by the ViraFEST assay ahead of sequencing. The culture ran for approximately 10 days, and then CD4+ T cells were isolated. Vaccine administered to participants consisted of two doses of either BNT162b2 or mRNA-1273. These receptors have no identified antigens. The sample was CD4+ T cells from PBMCs cultured with HCoV-NL63 spike peptides, taken after COVID-19 vaccination. Receptor source: a human donor who received a COVID-19 vaccine.

This sequence joins TRBV19 and TRBJ2-2; D may be TRBD1 (5 bases). The ends were cut back, 6 bases at V and 4 bases at J, with 12 bases in the middle. CDR1 is LNHDA, CDR2 SQIVND, per germline (reference sequence). CDR3 length equals 14 residues. In DNA, the CDR3 is TGTGCCAGTAGCCTAGGGGAAGGCACCGGGGAGCTGTTTTTT. It is translated as CASSLGEGTGELFF.

V and J are TRBV3-1 (or the pseudogene TRBV3-2) and TRBJ1-2; no clear D gene. The CDR3 has 13 amino acids. Germline values: CDR1 LGHDT, CDR2 YNNKEL (reference sequence). Trimming stripped 8 bases from V and 6 bases from J, with 16 bases between. CDR3 in amino acids: CASGSWGDDGYTF. The CDR3 DNA reads as TGTGCCAGCGGTTCTTGGGGAGATGATGGCTACACCTTC.

The chain has TRBV10-3 and TRBJ2-5; the match to TRBD2 covers 9 bases. J lost 5 bases, V lost 7 bases, and 5 bases had no gene match. The CDR3 consists of 13 residues. Germline V gene sequence: CDR1 ENHRY, CDR2 SYGVKD. CDR3 amino acids: CAIKRGEWETQYF. CDR3 bases: TGTGCCATCAAGCGGGGGGAATGGGAGACCCAGTACTTC.

Written as DNA, the CDR3 is TGCGCCAGCAGCTTCGAAGGGCAGAACTCTGGAAACACCATATATTTT. The encoded protein is CASSFEGQNSGNTIYF. The V call is TRBV5-1, the J call TRBJ1-3; D ambiguous. V dropped 2 bases and J dropped 0 bases, with 12 bases sitting between them. The CDR3 spans 16 residues. Germline CDR1 SGHRS, CDR2 YFSETQ.

V and J are TRBV5-1 and TRBJ2-3; 7 nucleotides agree with TRBD1. Trimming cost V 1 base and J 2 bases; bases outside gene matches: 7. Per germline, CDR1 SGHRS and CDR2 YFSETQ. CDR3 length: 16 amino acids. CDR3 residues: CASSLMGDRATDTQYF. For the CDR3, the DNA is TGCGCCAGCAGCTTGATGGGGGACAGAGCCACAGATACGCAGTATTTT.

CDR3 sequence reads: CASSLAGHLPLSYEQYF. As DNA, the CDR3 is TGTGCCAGCAGCTTGGCGGGACACCTCCCTCTCTCCTACGAGCAGTACTTC. The J gene is TRBJ2-7, the V gene TRBV7-9, with D perhaps assigned TRBD1 or TRBD2 (6 bases each). This CDR3 is built from 17 residues. Per germline, CDR1 SEHNR and CDR2 FQNEAQ (reference sequence). Between the trimmed V and J ends, which lost 3 bases and 0 bases, there was a span of 18 bases.

V and J are TRBV19 and TRBJ1-5; 7 nucleotides line up with TRBD1. The CDR3 covers 16 residues. Looked up from germline, CDR1 is LNHDA and CDR2 is SQIVND (reference sequence). Unmatched junction bases numbered 6, after V lost 1 base and J lost 3 bases. Here the CDR3 reads CASSIVRGGTNQPQHF. The CDR3, as DNA: TGTGCCAGTAGTATAGTCAGGGGGGGAACCAATCAGCCCCAGCATTTT.

CDR3 protein: CSVDPQGSTSSYGYTF. CDR3 bases: TGCAGCGTTGACCCACAGGGTTCCACTTCCAGCTATGGCTACACCTTC. The chain carries TRBV29-1 and TRBJ1-2; perhaps TRBD1 as D (6 bases). The CDR3 sequence is 16 residues long. Trimming pared 3 bases from V and 4 bases from J, leaving 21 bases between. Germline CDR1 is SQVTM and CDR2 is ANQGSEA.

The chain has TRBV6-4 and TRBJ2-2; possibly TRBD2 for D (6 bases). CDR1 and CDR2 from the germline V gene are MRHNA and SNTAGT. V lost 4 bases, J lost 3 bases, and 12 bases lay in between. The CDR3 has 15 amino acids. This CDR3 is CASSVYSGDTGELFF. For the CDR3, the DNA is TGTGCCAGCAGTGTATATAGCGGTGACACCGGGGAGCTGTTTTTT.

The chain combines TRBV3-1 (or the pseudogene TRBV3-2) with TRBJ2-3; 12 bases agree with TRBD2. The trim removed 4 bases at V and 0 bases at J, leaving 5 bases unmatched. This CDR3 is 17 amino acids long. Germline assignment: CDR1 LGHDT and CDR2 YNNKEL (reference sequence). The CDR3 here is CASSPPLAGGSTDTQYF. The DNA for the CDR3 is TGTGCCAGCAGCCCTCCCCTAGCGGGGGGGAGCACAGATACGCAGTATTTT.

This chain links TRBV6-6 with TRBJ2-5; a possible D gene is TRBD1 (6 bases). Trimming removed 2 bases at V and 2 bases at J, with 9 bases between. Per germline, CDR1 MNHNY and CDR2 SVGAGI (reference sequence). This CDR3 is 14 amino acids long. CDR3 sequence reads: CASSYGQYQETQYF. The CDR3 bases are TGTGCCAGCAGTTACGGACAGTATCAAGAGACCCAGTACTTC.

The V gene is TRBV5-1, the J gene TRBJ2-1; 8 bases line up with TRBD2. Losses at the gene ends were 5 bases for V and 4 bases for J; bases not matched to a gene: 8. This CDR3 comprises 15 residues. Germline CDR1 SGHRS, CDR2 YFSETQ. CDR3 residues: CASSLTSGEYNEQFF. The CDR3 DNA sequence: TGCGCCAGCAGTCTTACTAGCGGAGAGTACAATGAGCAGTTCTTC.

This clone was seen more than once but under ten times. The chain uses TRBV3-1 (or the pseudogene TRBV3-2) and TRBJ1-3; D gene ambiguous. Deletions cut 1 base from V and 0 bases from J, with 4 bases between. Looked up from germline, CDR1 is LGHDT and CDR2 is YNNKEL (reference sequence). The CDR3 is made up of 14 amino acids. The CDR3 DNA sequence: TGTGCCAGCAGCCAAGGAGTCTCTGGAAACACCATATATTTT. Translated: CASSQGVSGNTIYF.

The V and J genes are TRBV5-4 and TRBJ2-7, with D possibly matching TRBD2 (6 bases). The CDR3 spans 15 residues. Trimming pared 0 bases from V and 0 bases from J, leaving 10 bases between. Germline CDR1 is SGHNT and CDR2 is YYREEE (reference sequence). In DNA, the CDR3 is TGTGCCAGCAGCTTGGTCGCGGGGAGCTCCTACGAGCAGTACTTC. Its protein product is CASSLVAGSSYEQYF.

The rearrangement uses TRBV11-2 and TRBJ1-2; no firm D call. The V gene's germline CDR1 is SGHAT and CDR2 FQNNGV. The CDR3 has 15 residues. V shed 5 bases and J shed 4 bases, with 17 bases lying between them. CDR3 coding DNA: TGTGCCAGCAGCACCCCGAGGTCCGGCTCCTATGGCTACACCTTC. Translated, it gives CASSTPRSGSYGYTF. Supplemented by reference TRBV11-2 and TRBJ1-2, the full variable domain reads EAGVAQSPRYKIIEKRQSVAFWCNPISGHATLYWYQQILGQGPKLLIQFQNNGVVDDSQLPKDRFSAERLKGVDSTLKIQPAKLEDSAVYLCASSTPRSGSYGYTFGSGTRLTVV.

The J gene is TRBJ1-2, the V gene TRBV28, with D tentatively TRBD1 (5 bases). The CDR3 runs 13 residues. Trimming shortened V by 5 bases and J by 8 bases, and 15 bases separated the two germline ends. Germline V gives CDR1 MDHEN, CDR2 SYDVKM. Written as DNA, the CDR3 is TGTGCCAGCAGTATAATCGGGGCGCGAGGCTACACCTTC. The encoded protein is CASSIIGARGYTF.

This clone showed up just a few times. V usage is TRBV10-3 and J usage is TRBJ2-1, with 13 positions matching TRBD2. Trimming cost V 6 bases and J 5 bases; bases outside gene matches: 10. There are 17 residues in the CDR3. Germline assignment: CDR1 ENHRY and CDR2 SYGVKD. CDR3 sequence (DNA): TGTGCCATCAGCCCCACTTGGACTAGCGGGGGAAACAATGAGCAGTTCTTC. Encoded protein: CAISPTWTSGGNNEQFF.

The rearrangement uses TRBV4-2 and TRBJ1-5; no clear D gene. The CDR3 is 15 amino acids. V shed 1 base and J shed 1 base, with 8 bases lying between them. CDR1 is LGHNA, CDR2 YNFKEQ, per germline. The DNA of the CDR3 is TGTGCCAGCAGCCAAGGGGTGAGGAGCAATCAGCCCCAGCATTTT. Translating it yields CASSQGVRSNQPQHF.

V gene TRBV10-3 combines with J gene TRBJ1-1; D not resolved. CDR3 length: 15 residues. Germline V lookup: CDR1 ENHRY, CDR2 SYGVKD. Trimming cost V 3 bases and J 1 base, with 12 bases left between them. The CDR3 bases are TGTGCCATCAGTGATAAGGGAGGGAGGAACACTGAAGCTTTCTTT. Its protein is CAISDKGGRNTEAFF.

The chain combines TRBV6-5 with TRBJ1-2, with D perhaps matching TRBD1 (5 bases). Germline V gene lookup returns CDR1 MNHEY and CDR2 SVGAGI. The V gene lost 0 bases and the J gene lost 5 bases, with 13 bases spanning the gap. CDR3 length: 15 amino acids. CDR3 sequence reads: CASSYSGGVGYGYTF. The CDR3, as DNA: TGTGCCAGCAGTTACTCGGGGGGGGTCGGGTATGGCTACACCTTC.

CDR3 residues: CASSPAAAGGTREQYF. The DNA of the CDR3 is TGTGCCAGCTCACCCGCGGCGGCGGGGGGGACTAGGGAGCAGTACTTC. The rearrangement joins TRBV18 to TRBJ2-7; 9 bases agree with TRBD2. CDR3 length equals 16 residues. V shed 3 bases and J 7 bases; nucleotides not matched to a gene: 13. Germline V gene data show CDR1 as KGHSH and CDR2 as LQKENI. The entire variable domain, with the rest obtained from reference TRBV18 and TRBJ2-7, is as follows: NAGVMQNPRHLVRRRGQEARLRCSPMKGHSHVYWYRQLPEEGLKFMVYLQKENIIDESGMPKERFSAEFPKEGPSILRIQQVVRGDSAAYFCASSPAAAGGTREQYFGPGTRLTVT.

This clone was counted a single time. The chain uses TRBV21-1 and TRBJ1-5; the table's D call of TRBD1 was not tested on the DNA. TRBV21-1 is described as a pseudogene. This CDR3 comprises 16 residues. CDR3 DNA: TGTGCCAGCAGCAAAAGGAGACAGGGGTTCGGTCAGCCCCAGCATTTT. This translates into CASSKRRQGFGQPQHF.